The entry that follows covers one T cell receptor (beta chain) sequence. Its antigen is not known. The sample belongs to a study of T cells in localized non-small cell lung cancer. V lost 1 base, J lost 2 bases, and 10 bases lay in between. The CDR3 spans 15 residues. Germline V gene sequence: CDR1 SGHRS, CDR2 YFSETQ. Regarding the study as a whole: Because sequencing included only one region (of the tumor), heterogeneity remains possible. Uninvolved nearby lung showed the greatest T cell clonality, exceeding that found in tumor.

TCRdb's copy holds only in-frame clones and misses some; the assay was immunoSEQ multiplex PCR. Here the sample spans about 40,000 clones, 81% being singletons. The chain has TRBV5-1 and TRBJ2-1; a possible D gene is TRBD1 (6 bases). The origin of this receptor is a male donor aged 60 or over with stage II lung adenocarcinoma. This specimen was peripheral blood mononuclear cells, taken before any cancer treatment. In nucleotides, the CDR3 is TGCGCCAGCAGCTTGTCACAGGGAACCTACAATGAGCAGTTCTTC. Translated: CASSLSQGTYNEQFF.